The rows below give T cell receptor beta chains drawn from one sample of a study of T cell changes during pregnancy in multiple sclerosis. Produced via immunoSEQ multiplex PCR; TCRdb's table is partial and in-frame only. The sample has about 39,000 clones, almost 95% seen once. Specimen: CD4+ T cells from peripheral blood mononuclear cells, collected after pregnancy. All receptors come from a female donor with multiple sclerosis, enrolled in a pregnancy study. The CDR3 runs from the conserved cysteine through the conserved F or W. A D gene is named only where the DNA matches it firmly. Clone size is not always given. Where it is, it says once, few, many or a class for expanded clones.

length,V,size,J,D,DNA,CDR3
13,TRBV6-5,.,TRBJ1-1,TRBD1,TGTGCCAGCAGTGACAGGGTTGGCACTGAAGCTTTCTTT,CASSDRVGTEAFF
13,TRBV7-9,few,TRBJ2-2,.,TGTGCCAGCAGCTTAGGGGGCAGCGGGGAGCTGTTTTTT,CASSLGGSGELFF
14,TRBV12-5,.,TRBJ2-1,.,TGTGCTAGTGGTTCACCTCCAGGGGACAATGAGCAGTTCTTC,CASGSPPGDNEQFF
15,TRBV9,.,TRBJ1-3,.,TGTGCCAGCAGCCTTCTAGGGAGGGCTGGAAACACCATATATTTT,CASSLLGRAGNTIYF
15,TRBV5-1,.,TRBJ1-5,.,TGCGCCAGCAGCTTGACAGGCAGAGGCAATCAGCCCCAGCATTTT,CASSLTGRGNQPQHF
15,TRBV11-2,.,TRBJ2-2,TRBD1,TGTGCCAGCAGTTCCATTCAGGGGGCGGGCGGGGAGCTGTTTTTT,CASSSIQGAGGELFF
15,TRBV18,few,TRBJ2-1,TRBD2,TGTGCCAGCTCACCATCCAGCGGGGCTTACAATGAGCAGTTCTTC,CASSPSSGAYNEQFF
13,TRBV6-5,.,TRBJ1-2,.,TGTGCCAGCAGTACCCCGGGGGGCGCTGGCTACACCTTC,CASSTPGGAGYTF
19,TRBV15,few,TRBJ1-4,TRBD1,TGTGCCACCAGCAGAGAGGGGGCCGGGACAGGGGGGAAAAATGAAAAACTGTTTTTT,CATSREGAGTGGKNEKLFF
19,TRBV15,.,TRBJ2-1,TRBD2,TGTGCCACCAGCAGAGATCGGGGAGTAGCGGGGGGGTTGAACAATGAGCAGTTCTTC,CATSRDRGVAGGLNNEQFF
10,TRBV30,.,TRBJ2-3,.,TGTGCCTGGGGGGGAGGTACGCAGTATTTT,CAWGGGTQYF